The next 19 T cell receptor beta chains were all read from a single sample in a study of prognosis after radiotherapy for stage I lung cancer. Genomic DNA provided the template from which TCR beta CDR3 was amplified by two-round multiplex PCR. Amplification during the initial PCR round employed primers specific to each TRBV and TRBJ gene. TCRdb re-called the multiplex PCR reads through MiXCR, storing one row per CDR3 protein. This table has about 14,000 distinct CDR3 sequences, around a quarter appearing once. Sequencing was performed on PBMCs, taken before or after stereotactic body radiation therapy (not recorded which). These receptors all come from a donor older than 45 with non-small cell lung cancer.

This clonotype was counted ten times or more. The chain joins TRBV3-1 to TRBJ2-7, with D uncertain. The CDR3 is 12 residues long. Trimming left V 1 base short and J 5 bases short, with 6 bases between. Germline CDR1 is LGHDT and CDR2 is YNNKEL (reference sequence). The CDR3 nucleotides read TGTGCCAGCAGCCAAGGGGTCAACGAGCAGTACTTC. Translating gives CASSQGVNEQYF.

By proportion, this clonotype is medium-sized. This rearrangement joins TRBV12-3 or TRBV12-4 to TRBJ2-1, with 10 bases lining up with TRBD2. The CDR3 length is 15 residues. With 1 base clipped from V and 7 bases from J, the junction kept 4 bases outside the gene matches. CDR3 sequence (DNA): TGTGCCAGCAGTTTAGTTAGCGGGAGGACTAATGAGCAGTTCTTC. This codes for CASSLVSGRTNEQFF.

Comments on this clonotype: One end of the junction varies from germline; a read error may be responsible. V gene TRBV28 combines with J gene TRBJ1-5; D is ambiguous. Germline values: CDR1 MDHEN, CDR2 SYDVKM. The CDR3 sequence is 14 residues long. The CDR3 sequence is CASRRVPGNHPQHF. Here the CDR3 DNA reads TGTGCCAGTAGGAGGGTGCCGGGTAATCATCCCCAGCATTTT.

This clonotype was seen repeatedly, ten times or more. CDR3 in amino acids: CRVVGQGWDEQYF. The CDR3 DNA reads as TGCCGCGTCGTGGGACAGGGGTGGGACGAGCAGTACTTC. The chain employs TRBV20-1 and TRBJ2-7; TRBD1 agrees at 10 bases. The CDR3 totals 13 residues. Germline CDR1 and CDR2: DFQATT and SNEGSKA (reference sequence).

The V and J genes are TRBV5-1 and TRBJ2-2; maybe TRBD1 (6 bases). From germline, CDR1 is SGHRS and CDR2 YFSETQ. V lost 0 bases, J lost 10 bases, and 16 bases lay in between. CDR3 length equals 15 residues. The CDR3 DNA sequence: TGCGCCAGCAGCTTGGCCAGGGGTGTTGCCTTGGAGCTGTTTTTT. It translates to CASSLARGVALELFF.

The chain combines TRBV2 with TRBJ1-1; the D is unclear. The germline V gene encodes CDR1 SNHLY and CDR2 FYNNEI. Trimming took off 1 base at V and 12 bases at J, with 9 bases between the two ends. This CDR3 region has 11 residues. DNA of the CDR3: TGTGCCAGCAGTGAAGTTCTCTTGTCTTTCTTT. This translates into CASSEVLLSFF.

This clonotype came up many times. This chain connects TRBV18 to TRBJ2-3, with 7 bases that match TRBD1. V lost 3 bases and J lost 4; bases outside the gene matches: 4. The CDR3 is made up of 14 amino acids. The germline V gene has CDR1 KGHSH and CDR2 LQKENI. CDR3 DNA: TGTGCCAGCTCACCTTCGACAGGGTCAGATACGCAGTATTTT. Amino acid sequence: CASSPSTGSDTQYF.

There are many counts of this clonotype. The junction departs from germline at one end; a sequencing error may be responsible. V gene TRBV6-2 or TRBV6-3 combines with J gene TRBJ1-1; D is unresolved. The CDR3 runs 14 residues. Germline V gene data show CDR1 as MNHEY and CDR2 as SVGEGT. This chain's CDR3 is CDSQPETTSSEAFF. DNA of the CDR3: TGTGACAGCCAGCCCGAGACTACAAGCTCTGAAGCTTTCTTT.

This clonotype was recorded at least ten times. J is TRBJ2-3 and V is TRBV5-8; D ambiguous. With 2 bases removed from V and 0 bases from J, the gap between germline ends came to 10 bases. The CDR3 runs 15 residues. Germline lookup yields CDR1 SGHTS and CDR2 YDEGEE. The CDR3 coding sequence is TGTGCCAGCAGCTTTCTCCGGTCTAGCACAGATACGCAGTATTTT. This sequence encodes CASSFLRSSTDTQYF.

This rearrangement joins TRBV5-8 to TRBJ2-7; TRBD2 aligns across 12 bases. Losses at the gene ends were 5 bases for V and 2 bases for J; bases not matched to a gene: 14. This CDR3 comprises 18 residues. In germline, CDR1 is SGHTS, CDR2 YDEGEE. CDR3 protein: CASRGRLAGVRSAYEQYF. Written as DNA, the CDR3 is TGTGCCAGCAGGGGGAGACTAGCGGGAGTTCGAAGCGCCTACGAGCAGTACTTC.

At least ten counts were recorded for this clonotype. This rearrangement joins TRBV5-1 to TRBJ2-5; TRBD1 is a possible D gene (5 bases). With 0 bases removed from V and 3 bases from J, the gap between germline ends came to 9 bases. CDR1 and CDR2 (germline): SGHRS, YFSETQ. The CDR3 runs 14 residues. CDR3 in amino acids: CASSLGQSEETQYF. The CDR3 DNA is TGCGCCAGCAGCTTGGGACAGTCGGAAGAGACCCAGTACTTC. The complete variable domain, with remaining parts taken from reference TRBV5-1 and TRBJ2-5, reads KAGVTQTPRYLIKTRGQQVTLSCSPISGHRSVSWYQQTPGQGLQFLFEYFSETQRNKGNFPGRFSGRQFSNSRSEMNVSTLELGDSALYLCASSLGQSEETQYFGPGTRLLVL.

This clonotype counts as medium-sized. The chain combines TRBV2 with TRBJ1-6, with D possibly TRBD1 on 6 matching bases. Trimming took off 4 bases at V and 6 bases at J, with 10 bases between the two ends. The CDR3 totals 14 residues. Germline loops: CDR1 SNHLY, CDR2 FYNNEI. The DNA for the CDR3 is TGTGCCAGCAGTGTTTCAGGGGTTAATTCACCCCTCCACTTT. As protein: CASSVSGVNSPLHF.

Comment on this clonotype: A far larger clone is one nucleotide away, so this likely arose from a read error. V and J are TRBV6-4 and TRBJ2-7, with a weak D call TRBD2 (6 bases). V lost 4 bases to trimming and J lost 0 bases, with 19 bases between them. CDR1 is MRHNA and CDR2 is SNTAGT in the germline V gene. The CDR3 consists of 17 residues. The CDR3 nucleotides are TGTGCCAGCAGTGTTCAGCCCGGGACTTGGATCTCCTACGAGCAGTACTTC. Its protein is CASSVQPGTWISYEQYF.

About this clonotype: This sequence is one base from a far larger clone and is likely a read error. The V and J genes are TRBV6-9 and TRBJ2-5; D is undetermined. CDR1 is MNHGY, CDR2 SVAAGI, per germline. V lost 8 bases, J lost 4 bases, and 11 bases lay in between. The CDR3 contains 12 residues. CDR3 loop: CASYPPGETQYF. The CDR3 DNA follows: TGTGCCAGCTACCCCCCCGGAGAGACCCAGTACTTC.

This clonotype has ten or more counts. The gene calls are TRBV5-4 and TRBJ1-3; D is perhaps TRBD1 (5 bases). CDR1 and CDR2 from the germline V gene are SGHNT and YYREEE (reference sequence). CDR3 length equals 15 residues. With 6 bases removed from V and 3 bases from J, the gap between germline ends came to 16 bases. The CDR3 reads CASKPSGLGGNTIYF. CDR3 sequence (DNA): TGTGCCAGCAAGCCGTCGGGGCTCGGTGGAAACACCATATATTTT.

The J gene is TRBJ1-5, the V gene TRBV27; TRBD1 aligns across 7 bases. The CDR3 contains 17 residues. Germline V CDR1 and CDR2: MNHEY, SMNVEV (reference sequence). V trimming: 7 bases; J trimming: 7 bases; junction bases outside the gene matches: 19. Written as DNA, the CDR3 is TGTGCCAGCATTACTCACAGGGGAGCCGGGGAGGTACAGCCCCAGCATTTT. Its translation is CASITHRGAGEVQPQHF.

The chain couples TRBV24-1 to TRBJ2-3; D is undetermined. Germline V gene sequence: CDR1 KGHDR, CDR2 SFDVKD. V lost 0 bases and J lost 4, with 4 bases in between. This CDR3 has 13 amino acids. The CDR3 reads CATSDLAPDTQYF. The CDR3 nucleotides read TGTGCCACCAGTGATTTGGCTCCAGATACGCAGTATTTT.

For this clonotype: A far larger clone differs by one base, so this is likely a read error. CDR3 in DNA: TGTGCCAGCAGCTTGGGACTAGCGGAAGTCACCATCGGGGAGCTGTTTTTT. It yields the protein CASSLGLAEVTIGELFF. The genes are TRBV7-9 and TRBJ2-2, with 11 bases aligning to TRBD2. There are 17 residues in the CDR3. Germline V gives CDR1 SEHNR, CDR2 FQNEAQ (reference sequence). The junction had 10 bases not matched to a gene; V was cut back by 3 bases and J by 7 bases.

Many counts were recorded for this clonotype. The V gene is TRBV2, the J gene TRBJ1-1; 10 bases line up with TRBD1. V gave up 7 bases and J gave up 4 bases; unmatched junction bases: 6. The CDR3 length is 14 residues. Per germline, CDR1 SNHLY and CDR2 FYNNEI. This CDR3 is CASTPWDRGTEAFF. CDR3 sequence (DNA): TGTGCCAGCACCCCGTGGGACAGGGGCACTGAAGCTTTCTTT.